This T cell receptor beta chain was identified in a study of shared clonotypes between healthy human individuals. Genomic DNA belonging to each subset was distributed in equal measure over several immunoSEQ plates. Only in-frame clones appear in the TCRdb table, and some are missing; sequencing was by immunoSEQ multiplex PCR. The data show 2,100,000 or so clones, with around 95% seen just once and approximately 0.13% held by the top ten. Study-level results: The small donor group covered limited genetic and exposure diversity.

About this clone itself: Its cognate antigen is unknown.

The CDR3 spans 16 residues. Germline V gene lookup returns CDR1 SGHRS and CDR2 YFSETQ. The V segment lost 4 bases and the J segment 2 bases; nucleotides outside the gene matches: 10. The investigators split CD4+ cells into a CD45RA+ naive subset and a CD45RA-negative memory subset. The clonotype originates from a man younger than 35 in good health. The specimen was naive CD4+ T cells sorted from blood. The subset is: CD45RA+ positively selected. J is TRBJ2-7 and V is TRBV5-1; the match to TRBD1 covers 9 bases. DNA for the CDR3: TGCGCCAGCAGCCAAATCCCGGGACAGGGTCCCTACGAGCAGTACTTC. Protein product: CASSQIPGQGPYEQYF.